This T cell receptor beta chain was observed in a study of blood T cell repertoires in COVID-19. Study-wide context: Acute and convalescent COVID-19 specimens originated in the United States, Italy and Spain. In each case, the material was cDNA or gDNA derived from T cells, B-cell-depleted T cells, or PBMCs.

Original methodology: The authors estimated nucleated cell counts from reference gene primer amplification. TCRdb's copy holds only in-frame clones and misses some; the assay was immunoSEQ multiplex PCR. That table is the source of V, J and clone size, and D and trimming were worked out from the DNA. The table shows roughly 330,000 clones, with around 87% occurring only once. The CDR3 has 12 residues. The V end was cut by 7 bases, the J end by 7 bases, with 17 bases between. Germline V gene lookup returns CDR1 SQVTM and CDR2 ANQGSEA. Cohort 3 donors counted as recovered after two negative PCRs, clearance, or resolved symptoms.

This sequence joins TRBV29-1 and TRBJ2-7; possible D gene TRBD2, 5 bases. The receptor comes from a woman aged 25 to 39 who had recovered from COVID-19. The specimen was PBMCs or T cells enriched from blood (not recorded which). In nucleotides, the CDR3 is TGCAGCGCCTGCCACGGGGATCGGGAGCAGTACTTC. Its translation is CSACHGDREQYF.